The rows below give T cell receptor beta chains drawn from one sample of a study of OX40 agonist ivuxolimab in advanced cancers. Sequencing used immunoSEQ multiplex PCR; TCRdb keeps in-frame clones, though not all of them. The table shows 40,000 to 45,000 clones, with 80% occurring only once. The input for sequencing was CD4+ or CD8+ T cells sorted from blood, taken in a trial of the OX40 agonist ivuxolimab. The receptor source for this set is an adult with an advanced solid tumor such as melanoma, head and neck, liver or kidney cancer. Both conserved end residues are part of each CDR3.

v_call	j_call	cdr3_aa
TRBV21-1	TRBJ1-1	CASSSRVGTGNTEAFF
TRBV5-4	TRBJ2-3	CASSLTLPEGTQYF
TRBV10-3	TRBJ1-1	CAISERQVLNTEAFF
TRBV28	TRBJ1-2	CASSPRDSLNYGYTF
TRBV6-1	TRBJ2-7	CASLASVYEQYF
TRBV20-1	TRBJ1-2	CSASEGYGYTF
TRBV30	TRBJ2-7	CAWAGTRAPEQYF
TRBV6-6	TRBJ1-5	CASSYSEVNQPQHF
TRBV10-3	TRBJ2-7	CARGQGNEQYF
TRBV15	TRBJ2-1	CATSRDRKTSGLSYNEQFF
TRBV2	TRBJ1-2	CASSPDSNYGYTF
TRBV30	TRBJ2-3	CAWSRGPTDTQYF
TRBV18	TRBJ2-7	CASSPPSGNYEQYF
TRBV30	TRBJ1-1	CAWSGGAVPLEAFF
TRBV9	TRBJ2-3	CASNYRGTDTQYF
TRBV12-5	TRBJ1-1	CASGLETAKRAFF
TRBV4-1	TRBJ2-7	CASSLPHYEQYF
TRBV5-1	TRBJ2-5	CASSLAGQQETQYF
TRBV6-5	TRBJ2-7	CASSSPGGPQYF
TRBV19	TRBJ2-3	CASSINAGDTQYF
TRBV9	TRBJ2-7	CASSVGNSYEQYF
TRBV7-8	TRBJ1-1	CASSPAIMNTEAFF